The rows below give T cell receptor beta chains drawn from one sample of a study of CD8 T cells in ankylosing spondylitis. TCRdb used MiXCR to reprocess the 5' RACE reads, holding one entry per CDR3 protein. This sample has around 140,000 distinct CDR3 sequences, with roughly 11% found just once. Material: blood, either unsorted or a sorted T cell fraction (not recorded which). Receptors originate from a female donor with ankylosing spondylitis or in good health (not recorded which). Each CDR3 is given with its conserved first and last residue. Each record gives: D gene, clone size, V gene, J gene, CDR3 DNA, CDR3 protein. The D gene is left open where the match is weak. The size entry is marked missing in some rows and otherwise reads once, few, many or a size class.

d_gene: NA
abundance: NA
v_gene: TRBV4-2
j_gene: TRBJ1-2
CDR3nt: TGTGCCAGCAGCCAAGGGGACGGGGATCCCCCTTATGTTGCCTTC
CDR3aa: CASSQGDGDPPYVAF

d_gene: NA
abundance: few
v_gene: TRBV18
j_gene: TRBJ2-7
CDR3nt: TGTGCCAGCTCACCGCTCCGGGAGTCCTACGAGCAGTACTTC
CDR3aa: CASSPLRESYEQYF

d_gene: TRBD1
abundance: many
v_gene: TRBV12-3/TRBV12-4
j_gene: TRBJ2-7
CDR3nt: TGTGCCAGCAGATTGGGACAGGGGCTTGGGCAGTACTTC
CDR3aa: CASRLGQGLGQYF

d_gene: TRBD1
abundance: NA
v_gene: TRBV6-1
j_gene: TRBJ2-5
CDR3nt: TGTGCCAGCAAGATTAGGACAGGGGGGAGGGAGACCCAGTACTTC
CDR3aa: CASKIRTGGRETQYF

d_gene: TRBD1
abundance: many
v_gene: TRBV29-1
j_gene: TRBJ2-2
CDR3nt: TGCGGGGGACAGGGAGTGAACACCGGGGAGCTGTTTTTT
CDR3aa: CGGQGVNTGELFF

d_gene: NA
abundance: few
v_gene: TRBV7-3
j_gene: TRBJ2-3
CDR3nt: TGTGCCAGCAGCTCTAGCTATACCACAGATACGCAGTATTTT
CDR3aa: CASSSSYTTDTQYF

d_gene: NA
abundance: NA
v_gene: TRBV5-1
j_gene: TRBJ2-3
CDR3nt: TGCGCCAGCAGCTTGTACAGCCCTAGCACAGATACGCAGTATTTT
CDR3aa: CASSLYSPSTDTQYF

d_gene: TRBD1
abundance: many
v_gene: TRBV29-1
j_gene: TRBJ2-2
CDR3nt: TGCAGCGTTGAAGACCCCCGACAGGGTTGGTACACCGGGGAGCTGTTTTTT
CDR3aa: CSVEDPRQGWYTGELFF

d_gene: NA
abundance: many
v_gene: TRBV28
j_gene: TRBJ2-5
CDR3nt: TGTGCCAGCATCTCCAGGGCTCTGAGAGAGACCCAGTACTTC
CDR3aa: CASISRALRETQYF

d_gene: NA
abundance: many
v_gene: TRBV6-6
j_gene: TRBJ2-5
CDR3nt: TGTGCCAGCAGTTACGTTTCCCCGGAGACCCAGTACTTC
CDR3aa: CASSYVSPETQYF

d_gene: NA
abundance: NA
v_gene: TRBV4-2
j_gene: TRBJ2-1
CDR3nt: TGTGCCAGCAGCCCTGGGCAGGGGAGGAGCTCCTACAATGAGCAGTTCTTC
CDR3aa: CASSPGQGRSSYNEQFF

d_gene: NA
abundance: many
v_gene: TRBV7-2
j_gene: TRBJ1-1
CDR3nt: TGTGCCAGCAGCTTAGGACGGCCACGGAACACTGAAGCTTTCTTT
CDR3aa: CASSLGRPRNTEAFF

d_gene: NA
abundance: many
v_gene: TRBV7-9
j_gene: TRBJ1-4
CDR3nt: TGTGCCAGCAGCGACGGACAATCTCGAGGTGAAAAACTGTTTTTT
CDR3aa: CASSDGQSRGEKLFF

d_gene: NA
abundance: many
v_gene: TRBV5-1
j_gene: TRBJ2-7
CDR3nt: TGCGCCAGCAGCTTGGGGGACAATGAGGACGAGCAGTACTTC
CDR3aa: CASSLGDNEDEQYF

d_gene: NA
abundance: NA
v_gene: TRBV2
j_gene: TRBJ2-7
CDR3nt: TGTGCCGGCAGTGTCGCCCAGGCAGGGATCTACGAGCAGTACTTC
CDR3aa: CAGSVAQAGIYEQYF

d_gene: TRBD1
abundance: NA
v_gene: TRBV7-6
j_gene: TRBJ1-1
CDR3nt: TGTGCCAGCAGCTTAGGAGGGGGCAATGATGAAGCTTTCTTT
CDR3aa: CASSLGGGNDEAFF

d_gene: NA
abundance: many
v_gene: TRBV5-1
j_gene: TRBJ1-1
CDR3nt: TGCGCCAGCAGGGGCGCCGAGAACACTGAAGCTTTCTTT
CDR3aa: CASRGAENTEAFF

d_gene: NA
abundance: NA
v_gene: TRBV14
j_gene: TRBJ2-7
CDR3nt: TGTGCCAGCAGCCAAGAGGGCCTGGACTCCTACGAGCAGTACTTC
CDR3aa: CASSQEGLDSYEQYF

d_gene: TRBD1
abundance: NA
v_gene: TRBV20-1
j_gene: TRBJ2-3
CDR3nt: TGCAGTGCTAGAGCCGACAGGGGGAAGTCAGATACGCAGTATTTT
CDR3aa: CSARADRGKSDTQYF

d_gene: TRBD1
abundance: many
v_gene: TRBV11-3
j_gene: TRBJ1-6
CDR3nt: TGTGCCAGCAGCTTCACAGGGGACGGATCACCCCTCCACTTT
CDR3aa: CASSFTGDGSPLHF

d_gene: NA
abundance: many
v_gene: TRBV7-2
j_gene: TRBJ2-4
CDR3nt: TGTGCCAGCAGCTTTCAGGGGACCAAAGCCAAAAACATTCAGTACTTC
CDR3aa: CASSFQGTKAKNIQYF

d_gene: TRBD2
abundance: many
v_gene: TRBV7-9
j_gene: TRBJ2-1
CDR3nt: TGTGCCAGCAGCTCTGGGACTAGCGGGATGAGGAATGAGCAGTTCTTC
CDR3aa: CASSSGTSGMRNEQFF

d_gene: NA
abundance: many
v_gene: TRBV5-1
j_gene: TRBJ2-2
CDR3nt: TGCGCCAGCAGCTTGGCCCAAGGCACCGGGGAGCTGTTTTTT
CDR3aa: CASSLAQGTGELFF

d_gene: NA
abundance: many
v_gene: TRBV5-1
j_gene: TRBJ2-3
CDR3nt: TGCGCCAGCAGCTTAGCCCAATTGGGTCCTCAGCCAGATACGCAGTATTTT
CDR3aa: CASSLAQLGPQPDTQYF

d_gene: NA
abundance: many
v_gene: TRBV5-1
j_gene: TRBJ2-1
CDR3nt: TGCGCCAGCAGCGCGGACGGGAGCTCCTACAATGAGCAGTTCTTC
CDR3aa: CASSADGSSYNEQFF

d_gene: TRBD1
abundance: few
v_gene: TRBV20-1
j_gene: TRBJ2-1
CDR3nt: TGCAGTGCTGTAGACAGGGTCGGCCAATATTACAATGAGCAGTTCTTC
CDR3aa: CSAVDRVGQYYNEQFF

d_gene: NA
abundance: many
v_gene: TRBV5-1
j_gene: TRBJ2-5
CDR3nt: TGCGCCAGCAGCTCCCAGTCGCAAGAGACCCAGTACTTC
CDR3aa: CASSSQSQETQYF

d_gene: NA
abundance: few
v_gene: TRBV7-9
j_gene: TRBJ2-1
CDR3nt: TGTGCCAGCAGCCGAGATACAGGGGTGAGGGGGGATGAGCAGTTCTTC
CDR3aa: CASSRDTGVRGDEQFF

d_gene: NA
abundance: many
v_gene: TRBV12-3/TRBV12-4
j_gene: TRBJ2-5
CDR3nt: TGTGCCAGCAGTGGGCAGCGGCGGACCCAGTACTTC
CDR3aa: CASSGQRRTQYF

d_gene: TRBD2
abundance: many
v_gene: TRBV11-1
j_gene: TRBJ2-7
CDR3nt: TGTGCCAGCAGCCGAAGACTAGCGGGAGTTGGCACCTCCTACGAGCAGTACTTC
CDR3aa: CASSRRLAGVGTSYEQYF

d_gene: TRBD2
abundance: few
v_gene: TRBV29-1
j_gene: TRBJ2-2
CDR3nt: TGCAGCGTTGAAGATAGGACTAGCGGAGGCACCGGGGAGCTGTTTTTT
CDR3aa: CSVEDRTSGGTGELFF

d_gene: NA
abundance: few
v_gene: TRBV19
j_gene: TRBJ1-2
CDR3nt: TGTGCCAGTAGTATAGAGGGACTCTTCCGCGGTGGCTACACCTTC
CDR3aa: CASSIEGLFRGGYTF

d_gene: NA
abundance: many
v_gene: TRBV29-1
j_gene: TRBJ1-4
CDR3nt: TGCAGCGTCGAGGGGGGGACTAATGAAAAACTGTTTTTT
CDR3aa: CSVEGGTNEKLFF

d_gene: NA
abundance: NA
v_gene: TRBV28
j_gene: TRBJ2-3
CDR3nt: TGTGCCAGCAGTTTGTTAGGGATTTACACAGATACGCAGTATTTT
CDR3aa: CASSLLGIYTDTQYF

d_gene: TRBD1
abundance: many
v_gene: TRBV5-1
j_gene: TRBJ1-4
CDR3nt: TGCGCCAGCAGCGGGGACAGTCCTGAAAAACTGTTTTTT
CDR3aa: CASSGDSPEKLFF

d_gene: TRBD2
abundance: many
v_gene: TRBV14
j_gene: TRBJ2-1
CDR3nt: TGTGCCAGCAGCCAGGATCGCGCTAGCGGGAGCAACAATGAGCAGTTCTTC
CDR3aa: CASSQDRASGSNNEQFF

d_gene: NA
abundance: many
v_gene: TRBV5-1
j_gene: TRBJ2-1
CDR3nt: TGCGCCAGCAGCTTGGGGGAGTCCTACAATGAGCAGTTCTTC
CDR3aa: CASSLGESYNEQFF

d_gene: TRBD2
abundance: many
v_gene: TRBV5-1
j_gene: TRBJ2-7
CDR3nt: TGCGCCAGCAGCTTGACTAGCGGGCTTCTCCTTAGGGCCTACGAGCAGTACTTC
CDR3aa: CASSLTSGLLLRAYEQYF

d_gene: NA
abundance: many
v_gene: TRBV7-2
j_gene: TRBJ2-1
CDR3nt: TGTGCCAGCAGCCCAAGCGGTAATCCTACGGTTCTCGGTGAGCAGTTCTTC
CDR3aa: CASSPSGNPTVLGEQFF

d_gene: NA
abundance: NA
v_gene: TRBV3-1
j_gene: TRBJ1-4
CDR3nt: TGTGCCAGCAGCCAAGAAACAACAACTAATGAAAAACTGTTTTTT
CDR3aa: CASSQETTTNEKLFF

d_gene: NA
abundance: many
v_gene: TRBV3-1
j_gene: TRBJ2-3
CDR3nt: TGTGCCAGCAGCCAAGTTACCACCACAGATACGCAGTATTTT
CDR3aa: CASSQVTTTDTQYF

d_gene: NA
abundance: many
v_gene: TRBV20-1
j_gene: TRBJ2-1
CDR3nt: TGCAGTGCTAACCGCATACAATCCTACAATGAGCAGTTCTTC
CDR3aa: CSANRIQSYNEQFF

d_gene: TRBD2
abundance: many
v_gene: TRBV7-2
j_gene: TRBJ2-7
CDR3nt: TGTGCCAGCAGCTCCGGGACTAGCGGGAGCAACGAGCAGTACTTC
CDR3aa: CASSSGTSGSNEQYF

d_gene: TRBD2
abundance: many
v_gene: TRBV5-1
j_gene: TRBJ2-7
CDR3nt: TGCGCCAGCAGCTTGAGGAGCGGGAGGACCCAAGACGAGCAGTACTTC
CDR3aa: CASSLRSGRTQDEQYF

d_gene: NA
abundance: many
v_gene: TRBV12-3/TRBV12-4
j_gene: TRBJ2-7
CDR3nt: TGTGCCAGCAGTTATTGGGAGGACGAGCAGTACTTC
CDR3aa: CASSYWEDEQYF

d_gene: TRBD1
abundance: NA
v_gene: TRBV12-3/TRBV12-4
j_gene: TRBJ2-7
CDR3nt: TGTGCCAGCAGCCATGTTACAGGGGACCCAACCTACGAGCAGTACTTC
CDR3aa: CASSHVTGDPTYEQYF

d_gene: NA
abundance: NA
v_gene: TRBV7-2
j_gene: TRBJ2-7
CDR3nt: TGTGCCAGCAGCCGGATTTCGTACGAGCAGTACTTC
CDR3aa: CASSRISYEQYF

d_gene: TRBD1
abundance: many
v_gene: TRBV4-1
j_gene: TRBJ1-1
CDR3nt: TGCGCCAGCAGCCAAGTCGACAGGGGCGTCACTGAAGCTTTCTTT
CDR3aa: CASSQVDRGVTEAFF

d_gene: NA
abundance: few
v_gene: TRBV28
j_gene: TRBJ1-6
CDR3nt: TGTGCCAGCAGACGGACGGCTTCTAGCTCCTATAATTCACCCCTCCACTTT
CDR3aa: CASRRTASSSYNSPLHF

d_gene: TRBD1
abundance: NA
v_gene: TRBV30
j_gene: TRBJ1-6
CDR3nt: TGTGCCTGGAGTTGGGGGACAGGGGGTTCACCCCTCCACTTT
CDR3aa: CAWSWGTGGSPLHF

d_gene: NA
abundance: many
v_gene: TRBV15
j_gene: TRBJ1-1
CDR3nt: TGTGCCACCAGCAGTCAGGCCACTGAAGCTTTCTTT
CDR3aa: CATSSQATEAFF

d_gene: NA
abundance: NA
v_gene: TRBV6-6
j_gene: TRBJ2-2
CDR3nt: TGTGCCAGCACTTCGAACACCGGGGAGCTGTTTTTT
CDR3aa: CASTSNTGELFF

d_gene: NA
abundance: many
v_gene: TRBV11-3
j_gene: TRBJ1-1
CDR3nt: TGTGCCAGCAGCCAGACTATCACTGAAGCTTTCTTT
CDR3aa: CASSQTITEAFF